One sample yielded the 23 T cell receptor beta chains listed below, sequenced in a study of blood T cell repertoires in COVID-19. The method was immunoSEQ multiplex PCR; TCRdb's version includes in-frame clones alone and lacks a portion of them. The sample lists 330,000 or so clones; over 80% were seen once. Sequencing was done on a sample of PBMCs or T cells enriched from blood (not recorded which). All receptors derive from a man aged 25 to 40 who had recovered from COVID-19.

The chain recombines TRBV5-6 with TRBJ1-5; TRBD1 matches 9 bases. In germline, CDR1 is SGHDT, CDR2 YYEEEE. The CDR3 spans 15 residues. V lost 0 bases to trimming and J lost 7 bases; unmatched junction nucleotides: 5. CDR3 amino acids: CASSLGQGVRQPQHF. DNA of the CDR3: TGTGCCAGCAGCTTGGGACAGGGGGTACGGCAGCCCCAGCATTTT.

V is TRBV4-1 and J is TRBJ2-7; 11 nucleotides match TRBD1. The CDR3 is made up of 16 amino acids. Trimming removed 3 bases from V and 5 bases from J; junction bases left unmatched: 9. Per the germline V gene, CDR1 is MGHRA and CDR2 is YSYEKL. CDR3 bases: TGCGCCAGCAGCCACCTCCTCCGGGACAGGGGGGACGAGCAGTACTTC. Residues: CASSHLLRDRGDEQYF.

The rearrangement links TRBV6-4 to TRBJ2-6; tentatively, D is TRBD1 (5 bases). Germline lookup yields CDR1 MRHNA and CDR2 SNTAGT. With 0 bases removed from V and 0 bases from J, the gap between germline ends came to 6 bases. The CDR3 runs to 16 residues. This chain's CDR3 is CASSDSDSSGANVLTF. In DNA, the CDR3 is TGTGCCAGCAGTGACTCAGACAGCTCTGGGGCCAACGTCCTGACTTTC.

The genes are TRBV7-9 and TRBJ1-5; 9 nucleotides align to TRBD1. The germline V gene encodes CDR1 SEHNR and CDR2 FQNEAQ (reference sequence). This CDR3 comprises 15 residues. V lost 6 bases and J lost 5; bases outside the gene matches: 8. In DNA, the CDR3 is TGTGCCAGCAGTCACTACCGGGACAGGGATCAGCCCCAGCATTTT. It specifies CASSHYRDRDQPQHF.

CDR3 protein: CASSPRTGGGSEQFF. CDR3 bases: TGCGCCAGCAGCCCCCGGACAGGGGGAGGTAGTGAGCAGTTCTTC. V is TRBV5-1 and J is TRBJ2-1; TRBD1 matches at 10 bases. J lost 9 bases, V lost 4 bases, and 10 bases had no gene match. Germline V CDR1 and CDR2: SGHRS, YFSETQ. The CDR3 runs 15 residues. The variable domain in full, completed from reference TRBV5-1 and TRBJ2-1, reads KAGVTQTPRYLIKTRGQQVTLSCSPISGHRSVSWYQQTPGQGLQFLFEYFSETQRNKGNFPGRFSGRQFSNSRSEMNVSTLELGDSALYLCASSPRTGGGSEQFFGPGTRLTVL.

The genes are TRBV19 and TRBJ1-5; 9 positions match TRBD1. The germline V gene has CDR1 LNHDA and CDR2 SQIVND (reference sequence). Losses at the gene ends were 6 bases for V and 6 bases for J; bases not matched to a gene: 9. The CDR3 has 15 amino acids. CDR3 coding DNA: TGTGCCAGTAGGAACAGGGGGCTGTGGGTTCAGCCCCAGCATTTT. It specifies CASRNRGLWVQPQHF.

The chain recombines TRBV6-5 with TRBJ1-2; 9 positions agree with TRBD1. The CDR3 spans 12 residues. The V and J ends lost 8 bases and 9 bases, in that order; junction bases with no gene match: 7. Germline CDR1 reads MNHEY; CDR2 reads SVGAGI. CDR3 loop: CASGQGLSSYTF. CDR3 in DNA: TGTGCCAGCGGACAGGGGTTATCCAGCTACACCTTC.

The V call is TRBV18, the J call TRBJ2-5, with 11 bases that match TRBD2. The CDR3 totals 18 residues. CDR1 KGHSH and CDR2 LQKENI come from the germline V gene. Germline trimming cut 3 bases from V and 5 bases from J; bases unmatched to any gene: 14. The CDR3 DNA follows: TGTGCCAGCTCACCCGCGACTAGCGGGGCCCCCTTGGGGGAGACCCAGTACTTC. Translated, it gives CASSPATSGAPLGETQYF.

The CDR3 loop is CASRHQGRSTDTQYF. In DNA form, the CDR3 reads TGTGCCAGTCGTCATCAGGGAAGAAGCACAGATACGCAGTATTTT. The rearrangement joins TRBV19 to TRBJ2-3; tentative D call: TRBD1 (5 bases). The germline V gene has CDR1 LNHDA and CDR2 SQIVND (reference sequence). V was shortened by 8 bases and J by 0 bases, with 15 bases between the two germline ends. There are 15 residues in the CDR3. The full variable domain, with the rest looked up from reference TRBV19 and TRBJ2-3, is DGGITQSPKYLFRKEGQNVTLSCEQNLNHDAMYWYRQDPGQGLRLIYYSQIVNDFQKGDIAEGYSVSREKKESFPLTVTSAQKNPTAFYLCASRHQGRSTDTQYFGPGTRLTVL.

This chain uses TRBV28 with TRBJ1-6; TRBD1 aligns across 9 bases. Germline-derived CDR1 and CDR2 are MDHEN and SYDVKM. The CDR3 loop spans 15 amino acids. Trimming at V came to 5 bases and at J to 8 bases, leaving 7 bases not matched to a gene. The CDR3 spells CASSTPGQGYSPLHF. The CDR3 nucleotides read TGTGCCAGCAGTACTCCGGGACAGGGATATTCACCCCTCCACTTT.

The J gene is TRBJ1-6, the V gene TRBV28; D perhaps matches TRBD1 (6 bases). Trimming took off 6 bases at V and 7 bases at J, with 16 bases between the two ends. CDR3 length: 15 amino acids. Germline V gives CDR1 MDHEN, CDR2 SYDVKM. The CDR3: CASRGAGQGNSPLHF. CDR3 DNA sequence: TGTGCCAGCAGGGGAGCCGGGCAGGGGAATTCACCCCTCCACTTT. Together with reference TRBV28 and TRBJ1-6, the CDR3 gives the full variable domain: DVKVTQSSRYLVKRTGEKVFLECVQDMDHENMFWYRQDPGLGLRLIYFSYDVKMKEKGDIPEGYSVSREKKERFSLILESASTNQTSMYLCASRGAGQGNSPLHFGNGTRLTVT.

The chain combines TRBV12-3 or TRBV12-4 with TRBJ2-1; no firm D call. V gave up 5 bases and J gave up 7 bases, with 6 bases separating them. This CDR3 comprises 11 residues. The CDR3 reads CASSLMNEQFF. CDR3 bases: TGTGCCAGCAGTCTAATGAATGAGCAGTTCTTC.

This clone was seen more than once but under ten times. Other DNA sequences within the sample encode an identical CDR3. This chain joins TRBV24-1 and TRBJ1-3; the D is unclear. The CDR3 totals 15 residues. Trimming left V 4 bases short and J 0 bases short, with 9 bases between. Germline V lookup: CDR1 KGHDR, CDR2 SFDVKD. CDR3 protein: CATSDPRSSGNTIYF. CDR3 nucleotides: TGTGCCACCAGTGACCCCAGATCCTCTGGAAACACCATATATTTT.

This chain links TRBV7-8 with TRBJ1-1; TRBD1 matches at 9 bases. Germline assignment: CDR1 SGHVS and CDR2 FQNEAQ. V lost 4 bases and J lost 6; bases outside the gene matches: 6. This CDR3 is 14 amino acids long. CDR3 loop: CASSWDRVSAEAFF. CDR3 sequence (DNA): TGTGCCAGCAGCTGGGACAGGGTCAGCGCTGAAGCTTTCTTT.

Comments on this clone: The sample contains more than one DNA sequence encoding this CDR3. V and J are TRBV11-3 and TRBJ2-5, with 8 bases lining up with TRBD2. The CDR3 loop spans 14 amino acids. V trimming: 5 bases; J trimming: 4 bases; junction bases outside the gene matches: 6. The germline CDR1 and CDR2 sequences are SGHNT and YENEEA. CDR3 in amino acids: CASSRGGAAETQYF. The CDR3 DNA reads as TGTGCCAGCAGCCGGGGGGGGGCCGCAGAGACCCAGTACTTC.

The rearrangement joins TRBV7-8 to TRBJ2-5, with D perhaps matching TRBD2 (6 bases). Per germline, CDR1 SGHVS and CDR2 FQNEAQ. Trimming stripped 3 bases from V and 1 base from J, with 18 bases between. The CDR3 loop spans 17 amino acids. CDR3 in amino acids: CASSLVWFSGVQETQYF. CDR3 sequence (DNA): TGTGCCAGCAGCTTGGTTTGGTTTTCGGGAGTCCAAGAGACCCAGTACTTC.

V usage is TRBV19 and J usage is TRBJ1-5; tentative D call: TRBD1 (6 bases). The CDR3 is made up of 18 amino acids. Trimming shortened V by 3 bases and J by 1 base, and 19 bases separated the two germline ends. Germline values: CDR1 LNHDA, CDR2 SQIVND (reference sequence). The CDR3 loop is CASSMRTESKFSNQPQHF. CDR3 DNA: TGTGCCAGTAGTATGCGGACAGAAAGCAAGTTCAGCAATCAGCCCCAGCATTTT. The variable domain in full, completed from reference TRBV19 and TRBJ1-5, reads DGGITQSPKYLFRKEGQNVTLSCEQNLNHDAMYWYRQDPGQGLRLIYYSQIVNDFQKGDIAEGYSVSREKKESFPLTVTSAQKNPTAFYLCASSMRTESKFSNQPQHFGDGTRLSIL.

The chain employs TRBV12-3 or TRBV12-4 and TRBJ1-2; the D gene is possibly TRBD1 (5 bases). CDR3 length equals 12 residues. Trimming cost V 3 bases and J 4 bases, with 6 bases left between them. CDR3 nucleotide sequence: TGTGCCAGCAGTTTTCAGGGCTATGGCTACACCTTC. Protein product: CASSFQGYGYTF.

The chain links TRBV5-1 to TRBJ2-1; 15 bases line up with TRBD2. This CDR3 region has 16 residues. Germline-derived CDR1 and CDR2 are SGHRS and YFSETQ. Trimming took 4 bases from V and 7 from J; bases not matched to a gene: 6. The CDR3 region has the DNA TGCGCCAGCAGCATCGGACTAGCGGGGGGGCTGAATGAGCAGTTCTTC. This codes for CASSIGLAGGLNEQFF.

This clone was counted a single time. V gene TRBV19 combines with J gene TRBJ1-2; D possibly corresponds to TRBD1 (5 bases). V lost 1 base to trimming and J lost 8 bases, with 14 bases between them. The CDR3 consists of 14 residues. Germline CDR1 reads LNHDA; CDR2 reads SQIVND (reference sequence). CDR3: CASSIVMAGNGYTF. The CDR3 region has the DNA TGTGCCAGTAGTATAGTTATGGCAGGGAACGGCTACACCTTC.

The chain combines TRBV28 with TRBJ2-7; 8 nucleotides match TRBD1. The CDR3 loop spans 16 amino acids. The junction had 9 bases not matched to a gene; V was cut back by 2 bases and J by 3 bases. CDR1 and CDR2 from the germline V gene are MDHEN and SYDVKM. CDR3 in amino acids: CASSLTAGQEDYEQYF. CDR3 nucleotides: TGTGCCAGCAGTTTAACGGCGGGACAGGAGGACTACGAGCAGTACTTC.

This clone occurred a few times. The chain recombines TRBV30 with TRBJ1-4; D not certain. V lost 3 bases and J lost 7, with 12 bases in between. The germline gives CDR1 GTSNPN, CDR2 SVGIG (reference sequence). CDR3 length: 13 amino acids. This CDR3 reads CAWRLAGSEKLFF. For the CDR3, the DNA is TGTGCCTGGAGACTGGCGGGGAGTGAAAAACTGTTTTTT.

The chain uses TRBV7-9 and TRBJ1-2; 9 bases line up with TRBD1. J was trimmed by 3 bases and V by 6 bases; bases with no gene match: 8. This CDR3 contains 15 residues. CDR1 SEHNR and CDR2 FQNEAQ come from the germline V gene (reference sequence). The chain's CDR3 is CASSFPGQGHYGYTF. The CDR3, as DNA: TGTGCCAGCAGTTTCCCGGGACAGGGACACTATGGCTACACCTTC. The variable domain in full, completed from reference TRBV7-9 and TRBJ1-2, reads DTGVSQNPRHKITKRGQNVTFRCDPISEHNRLYWYRQTLGQGPEFLTYFQNEAQLEKSRLLSDRFSAERPKGSFSTLEIQRTEQGDSAMYLCASSFPGQGHYGYTFGSGTRLTVV.